The 16 T cell receptor beta chains given below trace back to one sample, sequenced in a study of T cells after yellow fever vaccination. TCRdb re-derived calls from the 5' RACE reads in MiXCR, one entry per CDR3 protein. The top ten hold around 17% of the sample, which has some 320,000 distinct CDR3 sequences, 8.5% to 10% seen once. Sample: PBMCs, taken on the day of the first yellow fever vaccination. These TCRs come from a young man who received the YFV17D yellow fever vaccine.

In its sample, this clonotype was seen a few times. This rearrangement joins TRBV4-1 to TRBJ1-5, with TRBD1 as a possible D gene (6 bases). V was trimmed by 1 base and J by 3 bases, leaving 16 bases between them. Germline CDR1 and CDR2: MGHRA and YSYEKL. The CDR3 sequence is 17 residues long. Here the CDR3 reads CASSQVPPGGLNQPQHF. CDR3 bases: TGCGCCAGCAGCCAAGTACCCCCGGGGGGCCTCAATCAGCCCCAGCATTTT.

In nucleotides, the CDR3 is TGCGCCAGCAGCCAAGAAAATTGGCGGGGTATACACGAGCAGTACTTC. Amino acids: CASSQENWRGIHEQYF. The chain is built from TRBV4-1 and TRBJ2-7; weak D call: TRBD2 (6 bases). The CDR3 covers 16 residues. In germline, CDR1 is MGHRA, CDR2 YSYEKL. The ends were cut back, 0 bases at V and 5 bases at J, with 17 bases in the middle.

The chain uses TRBV7-9 and TRBJ1-1; no firm D call. The CDR3 runs to 13 residues. Germline CDR1 reads SEHNR; CDR2 reads FQNEAQ (reference sequence). V was pared by 5 bases and J by 4 bases, with 11 bases between. CDR3 in amino acids: CASSPRRATEAFF. CDR3 bases: TGTGCCAGCAGCCCCCGAAGGGCCACTGAAGCTTTCTTT.

Points on this clonotype: A much larger clone differs from this one at a single base, so this may be a read error. This sequence joins TRBV4-3 and TRBJ2-1; tentative D call: TRBD2 (6 bases). The CDR3 length is 16 residues. CDR1 and CDR2 (germline): LGHNA, YSLEER. The germline V and J ends were trimmed by 0 bases and 7 bases, with 16 bases remaining between them. The CDR3 nucleotides are TGCGCCAGCAGCCAAGATCACCCGGGACGGGGGAATGAGCAGTTCTTC. Protein sequence: CASSQDHPGRGNEQFF.

This clonotype was seen only a few times. This chain links TRBV30 with TRBJ1-2; D is unresolved. The V gene's germline CDR1 is GTSNPN and CDR2 SVGIG (reference sequence). V was trimmed by 8 bases and J by 4 bases, leaving 11 bases between them. This CDR3 region has 11 residues. The CDR3 sequence is CAGEESYGYTF. Written as DNA, the CDR3 is TGTGCCGGCGAGGAGAGCTATGGCTACACCTTC.

This clonotype was seen many times. V and J are TRBV5-1 and TRBJ1-1; D gene uncertain. This CDR3 contains 15 residues. Germline V CDR1 and CDR2: SGHRS, YFSETQ. Between the trimmed V and J ends, which lost 3 bases and 2 bases, there was a span of 14 bases. The CDR3 protein is CASSSQRSLNTEAFF. In nucleotides, the CDR3 is TGCGCCAGCAGCTCGCAGCGGTCCCTCAACACTGAAGCTTTCTTT.

This clonotype was observed many times. Here the CDR3 reads CSAAQSGSGTDTQYF. CDR3 DNA sequence: TGCAGTGCAGCGCAAAGCGGGTCCGGCACAGATACGCAGTATTTT. The chain employs TRBV20-1 and TRBJ2-3; possibly TRBD2 for D (6 bases). Trimming shortened V by 6 bases and J by 1 base, and 17 bases separated the two germline ends. There are 15 residues in the CDR3. Germline V gives CDR1 DFQATT, CDR2 SNEGSKA (reference sequence).

This clonotype was recorded at least ten times. J is TRBJ2-1 and V is TRBV25-1; D unclear. Trimming pared 4 bases from V and 3 bases from J, leaving 10 bases between. The V gene's germline CDR1 is MGHDK and CDR2 SYGVNS. The CDR3 totals 14 residues. The DNA of the CDR3 is TGTGCCAGCAGTGCCGGTACAATCTACAATGAGCAGTTCTTC. Its translation is CASSAGTIYNEQFF.

The V and J genes are TRBV4-3 and TRBJ2-7; 14 bases match TRBD2. Germline loops: CDR1 LGHNA, CDR2 YSLEER. The CDR3 runs to 18 residues. V lost 3 bases to trimming and J lost 2 bases; unmatched junction nucleotides: 9. The CDR3 bases are TGCGCCAGCAGCCAGGTAACCGGACTAGCGGGGGGTACCTACGAGCAGTACTTC. It yields the protein CASSQVTGLAGGTYEQYF.

At least ten counts were recorded for this clonotype. This chain uses TRBV20-1 with TRBJ2-5; D gene ambiguous. The CDR3 totals 15 residues. In germline, CDR1 is DFQATT, CDR2 SNEGSKA (reference sequence). The V end was cut by 1 base, the J end by 2 bases, with 14 bases between. CDR3 DNA: TGCAGTGCTAGAGCCTCCTCCGTTGGGCAAGAGACCCAGTACTTC. It yields the protein CSARASSVGQETQYF.

This clonotype was counted many times. The rearrangement links TRBV7-2 to TRBJ2-3, with 7 bases that match TRBD1. With V trimmed by 5 bases and J by 6 bases, 2 bases remained unmatched. CDR3 length equals 12 residues. Germline CDR1 and CDR2: SGHTA and FQGNSA. CDR3 nucleotides: TGTGCCAGCAGCCCACAGGGGGATACGCAGTATTTT. This encodes CASSPQGDTQYF.

Only a few counts were recorded for this clonotype. The chain couples TRBV7-2 to TRBJ1-5; 8 bases fit TRBD1. The CDR3 has 15 residues. The trim removed 5 bases at V and 5 bases at J, leaving 8 bases unmatched. Germline values: CDR1 SGHTA, CDR2 FQGNSA. In DNA, the CDR3 is TGTGCCAGCAGCCCAGGCCCGACAGGGGATCAGCCCCAGCATTTT. It yields the protein CASSPGPTGDQPQHF.

The CDR3 DNA is TGCGCCAGCAGCTTCGTAAAGGAGGGTTACGAGCAGTACTTC. It encodes CASSFVKEGYEQYF. V usage is TRBV5-1 and J usage is TRBJ2-7, with D possibly being TRBD2 (6 bases). The CDR3 has 14 amino acids. CDR1 is SGHRS, CDR2 YFSETQ, per germline. Trimming cost V 2 bases and J 4 bases, with 13 bases left between them.

This clonotype was detected ten times or more. This sequence joins TRBV12-3 or TRBV12-4 and TRBJ2-1; maybe TRBD2 (5 bases). This CDR3 is 16 amino acids long. Trimming removed 1 base from V and 0 bases from J, with 10 bases in between. The DNA for the CDR3 is TGTGCCAGCAGTTTAGAAGGGAGCAGCTCCTACAATGAGCAGTTCTTC. This codes for CASSLEGSSSYNEQFF.

This sequence joins TRBV14 and TRBJ1-2, with 10 positions matching TRBD1. V was pared by 4 bases and J by 6 bases, with 11 bases of the junction left unmatched. Germline loops: CDR1 SGHDN, CDR2 FVKESK. CDR3 length equals 16 residues. The CDR3 here is CASSPGPDRGLHGYTF. The CDR3 region has the DNA TGTGCCAGCAGCCCCGGACCTGACAGGGGGCTGCATGGCTACACCTTC.

The genes are TRBV18 and TRBJ2-7; TRBD1 matches 8 bases. V gave up 6 bases and J gave up 4 bases; unmatched junction bases: 8. The CDR3 extends over 14 amino acids. Germline CDR1 is KGHSH and CDR2 is LQKENI. The CDR3 loop is CASSGQGSVYEQYF. In nucleotides, the CDR3 is TGTGCCAGCTCCGGACAGGGCAGCGTTTACGAGCAGTACTTC.